Listed below are T cell receptor beta chains from one sample, sequenced in a study of early T cells in non-severe SARS-CoV-2 infection. TCRdb reprocessed the 5' RACE reads via MiXCR and lists one record per CDR3 protein. This repertoire shows roughly 70,000 distinct CDR3 sequences, roughly 18% found once; its top ten account for 8.9%. The sequenced sample was whole blood, obtained at baseline. Source of these receptors: an adult who was a healthcare worker with PCR-confirmed SARS-CoV-2 infection or an uninfected control (not recorded which). Both conserved end residues are part of each CDR3. D genes are given only for firm matches. Clone size is stated in some rows and not others, as once, few, many or a class when expanded.

J,D,size,V,CDR3,DNA
TRBJ1-1,.,.,TRBV6-5,CASSPKQATEAFF,TGTGCCAGCAGTCCAAAACAGGCCACTGAAGCTTTCTTT
TRBJ2-3,.,.,TRBV4-1,CVSSLRDQRTDTQYF,TGCGTCAGCAGCCTGCGGGACCAGAGGACAGATACGCAGTATTTT
TRBJ2-1,.,few,TRBV20-1,CSARSWRSYNEQFF,TGCAGTGCAAGAAGCTGGAGGTCCTACAATGAGCAGTTCTTC
TRBJ1-1,TRBD1,few,TRBV19,CASSIKGALTEAFF,TGTGCCAGTAGTATAAAGGGGGCGCTTACTGAAGCTTTCTTT
TRBJ2-2,TRBD2,.,TRBV20-1,CSAAGTSGGLTGELFF,TGCAGTGCTGCCGGGACTAGCGGGGGCCTCACCGGGGAGCTGTTTTTT
TRBJ2-5,.,.,TRBV6-5,CASSYIAGARETQYF,TGTGCCAGCAGTTACATCGCGGGGGCTCGAGAGACCCAGTACTTC
TRBJ1-2,.,many,TRBV7-9,CASSLELSTAVEGYTF,TGTGCCAGCAGCTTAGAACTTAGTACCGCGGTTGAGGGCTACACCTTC
TRBJ2-2,TRBD2,many,TRBV28,CASSNSGENTGELFF,TGTGCCAGCTCGAATAGCGGGGAGAACACCGGGGAGCTGTTTTTT
TRBJ2-7,.,.,TRBV3-1,CASSRTSYEQYF,TGTGCCAGCAGCCGAACCTCCTACGAGCAGTACTTC
TRBJ2-1,TRBD1,once,TRBV29-1,CSVDRDRDERQFF,TGCAGCGTAGACCGGGACAGGGACGAACGGCAGTTCTTC
TRBJ1-6,TRBD1,.,TRBV6-2/TRBV6-3,CASSYSGQGWNSPLHF,TGTGCCAGCAGTTACTCGGGACAGGGATGGAATTCACCCCTCCACTTT
TRBJ2-2,.,.,TRBV11-1,CASSPRYGTGELFF,TGTGCCAGCAGCCCCCGGTATGGGACAGGGGAGCTGTTTTTT
TRBJ2-3,.,.,TRBV27,CASSLFPGMGPDTQYF,TGTGCCAGCAGTTTATTCCCAGGGATGGGTCCAGATACGCAGTATTTT
TRBJ2-7,.,.,TRBV6-2/TRBV6-3,CASSKQGSGPAPYEQYF,TGTGCCAGCAGTAAACAGGGGAGCGGGCCGGCCCCCTACGAGCAGTACTTC
TRBJ2-5,.,.,TRBV11-2,CASSLGEKGTQYF,TGTGCCAGCAGCTTAGGCGAGAAAGGGACCCAGTACTTC
TRBJ1-5,.,few,TRBV9,CASSVGVREDQPQHF,TGTGCCAGCAGCGTAGGAGTAAGGGAGGATCAGCCCCAGCATTTT
TRBJ1-1,.,.,TRBV9,CASSVANAVNTEAFF,TGTGCCAGCAGCGTAGCAAACGCGGTGAACACTGAAGCTTTCTTT
TRBJ2-6,.,few,TRBV9,CASSVVVGGANVLTF,TGTGCCAGCAGCGTAGTCGTGGGTGGGGCCAACGTCCTGACTTTC
TRBJ2-1,TRBD2,.,TRBV6-6,CASSGTSGMNEQFF,TGTGCCAGCAGCGGGACTAGCGGGATGAATGAGCAGTTCTTC
TRBJ2-3,.,few,TRBV24-1,CATSRGLPFTDTQYF,TGTGCCACCAGTCGGGGACTGCCGTTCACAGATACGCAGTATTTT
TRBJ2-4,TRBD1,.,TRBV4-3,CASSQDRGQGRTKNIQYF,TGCGCCAGCAGCCAAGATCGAGGACAGGGGAGGACCAAAAACATTCAGTACTTC
TRBJ2-7,TRBD1,few,TRBV27,CASSRRQGSYEQYF,TGTGCCAGCAGCCGCCGACAGGGATCCTACGAGCAGTACTTC
TRBJ1-1,TRBD1,many,TRBV12-3/TRBV12-4,CASSPRQGNTEAFF,TGTGCCAGCAGTCCGCGACAGGGGAACACTGAAGCTTTCTTT
TRBJ1-6,TRBD1,many,TRBV5-1,CASSQLPQGAPWNSPLHF,TGCGCCAGCAGCCAATTACCGCAGGGGGCGCCATGGAATTCACCCCTCCACTTT
TRBJ1-6,.,few,TRBV5-1,CASSLAGGASYNSPLHF,TGCGCCAGCAGCTTGGCCGGCGGCGCCTCCTATAATTCACCCCTCCACTTT
TRBJ1-1,.,.,TRBV7-2,CASSLGVIRGTEAFF,TGTGCCAGCAGCTTAGGGGTCATAAGAGGGACTGAAGCTTTCTTT
TRBJ1-5,.,.,TRBV20-1,CSASAGAETQPQHF,TGCAGTGCTAGCGCAGGAGCGGAAACTCAGCCCCAGCATTTT
TRBJ2-7,.,few,TRBV29-1,CSVERGNEQYF,TGCAGCGTTGAAAGGGGCAACGAGCAGTACTTC
TRBJ1-5,.,few,TRBV7-9,CASSSQGSEAMPQHF,TGTGCCAGCAGCTCCCAGGGGTCAGAGGCGATGCCCCAGCATTTT
TRBJ2-7,TRBD1,few,TRBV5-1,CASRQRDRATYEQYF,TGCGCCAGCAGGCAACGGGACAGGGCAACCTACGAGCAGTACTTC
TRBJ2-3,.,many,TRBV10-2,CASSKQERADTQYF,TGCGCCAGCAGTAAACAGGAGAGGGCAGATACGCAGTATTTT
TRBJ2-7,TRBD2,few,TRBV2,CASSRGGLAEGGSYEQYF,TGTGCCAGCAGCCGCGGTGGTTTAGCGGAGGGAGGGTCCTACGAGCAGTACTTC
TRBJ1-5,TRBD1,.,TRBV30,CAWSVQGHANQPQHF,TGTGCCTGGAGTGTACAGGGGCACGCCAATCAGCCCCAGCATTTT
TRBJ1-2,.,.,TRBV20-1,CSARNGGRGPYGYTF,TGCAGTGCTAGAAATGGGGGGAGAGGGCCCTATGGCTACACCTTC
TRBJ2-3,TRBD1,few,TRBV27,CASTPTGTGLPDTQYF,TGTGCCAGCACCCCGACCGGGACAGGGCTCCCAGATACGCAGTATTTT
TRBJ2-5,TRBD2,few,TRBV12-3/TRBV12-4,CASSFGTSVETQYF,TGTGCCAGCAGTTTTGGGACTAGCGTCGAGACCCAGTACTTC
TRBJ1-1,TRBD1,few,TRBV12-3/TRBV12-4,CASSVDRGRVNTEAFF,TGTGCCAGCAGTGTGGACAGGGGCCGGGTGAACACTGAAGCTTTCTTT
TRBJ2-1,.,.,TRBV11-3,CASRAGTNSNEQFF,TGTGCCAGCAGAGCCGGGACAAATTCTAATGAGCAGTTCTTC
TRBJ2-1,.,.,TRBV24-1,CATSDLVRKSYNEQFF,TGTGCCACCAGTGATTTGGTCCGTAAGTCCTACAATGAGCAGTTCTTC
TRBJ2-5,TRBD2,.,TRBV20-1,CSARDPMIGGRLETQYF,TGCAGTGCTAGAGATCCGATGATTGGCGGGAGGTTGGAGACCCAGTACTTC
TRBJ1-2,.,.,TRBV3-1,CASSQDHRFYGYTF,TGTGCCAGCAGCCAAGATCATCGTTTCTATGGCTACACCTTC
TRBJ2-1,.,.,TRBV28,CASSPSGYSYNEQFF,TGTGCCAGCAGCCCATCAGGGTACTCCTACAATGAGCAGTTCTTC
TRBJ2-1,.,medium-sized,TRBV11-2,CASSDTPNNEQFF,TGTGCCAGCAGCGACACCCCAAACAATGAGCAGTTCTTC
TRBJ2-2,TRBD1,few,TRBV10-1,CASSSTGPNTGELFF,TGCGCCAGCAGTTCGACAGGGCCGAACACCGGGGAGCTGTTTTTT
TRBJ2-1,.,.,TRBV7-2,CASSGPGPSYNEQFF,TGTGCCAGCAGCGGCCCGGGACCGAGCTACAATGAGCAGTTCTTC
TRBJ2-1,TRBD2,.,TRBV28,CASSLGTSGSSYNEQFF,TGTGCCAGCAGTCTAGGGACTAGCGGGAGCTCCTACAATGAGCAGTTCTTC
TRBJ1-4,.,.,TRBV10-2,CASSGGRGNEKLFF,TGCGCCAGCAGTGGAGGAAGGGGAAATGAAAAACTGTTTTTT
TRBJ1-4,TRBD1,few,TRBV6-6,CASSVDRRDEKLFF,TGTGCCAGCAGCGTGGACAGGAGAGATGAAAAACTGTTTTTT
TRBJ2-7,.,few,TRBV7-9,CASSLYYEQYF,TGTGCCAGCAGCTTATACTACGAGCAGTACTTC
TRBJ2-5,TRBD2,.,TRBV5-4,CASSTTSGGTPRAQYF,TGTGCCAGCAGCACTACTAGCGGGGGGACCCCCAGGGCCCAGTACTTC
TRBJ2-7,TRBD1,few,TRBV9,CASSGGDRGPYEQYF,TGTGCCAGCAGCGGAGGGGACAGGGGGCCCTACGAGCAGTACTTC
TRBJ1-6,.,few,TRBV5-5,CASSWGLFGTYNSPLHF,TGTGCCAGCAGCTGGGGGTTATTCGGGACATATAATTCACCCCTCCACTTT
TRBJ1-6,.,few,TRBV20-1,CSAHGSLNSPLHF,TGCAGTGCCCACGGGAGCCTTAATTCACCCCTCCACTTT
TRBJ2-5,TRBD1,.,TRBV7-8,CASSFRDSQETQYF,TGTGCCAGCAGCTTCCGGGACAGTCAAGAGACCCAGTACTTC
TRBJ2-7,.,many,TRBV5-1,CASSYTGTYEQYF,TGCGCCAGCAGCTACACAGGAACCTACGAGCAGTACTTC
TRBJ2-5,.,.,TRBV3-1,CASSLKTPYQETQYF,TGTGCCAGCAGCCTCAAGACTCCGTACCAAGAGACCCAGTACTTC
TRBJ2-1,.,few,TRBV3-1,CASSQEYEQFF,TGTGCCAGCAGCCAGGAGTACGAGCAGTTCTTC